A selection of T cell receptor beta chains follows, all from one sample in a study of blood T cells in healthy people across ages. MiXCR, applied by TCRdb to the 5' RACE reads, yields one record per CDR3 protein. Of roughly 800,000 distinct CDR3 sequences listed, about 37% are singletons. Specimen: blood. These receptors were collected from a man younger than 35 in good health. Both conserved end residues are part of each CDR3. The D gene is left open where the match is weak. For some rows the clone size is stated as once, few or many, or as a class when expanded; others skip it.

d_call clone_size j_call v_call cdr3_aa cdr3_nt
- many TRBJ2-3 TRBV4-1 CASSKRSADTQYF TGCGCCAGCAGCAAACGTAGCGCAGATACGCAGTATTTT
- - TRBJ1-5 TRBV27 CASSRGIGGGNQPQHF TGTGCCAGCAGCCGGGGGATAGGGGGAGGGAATCAGCCCCAGCATTTT
TRBD1 few TRBJ2-7 TRBV6-2/TRBV6-3 CASSPRDRSAFFNEQYF TGTGCCAGCAGTCCACGGGACAGGTCCGCCTTTTTTAACGAGCAGTACTTC
TRBD2 - TRBJ2-7 TRBV4-2 CASSQEALAGYNEQYF TGTGCCAGCAGCCAAGAAGCCCTAGCGGGGTACAATGAGCAGTACTTC
- many TRBJ2-3 TRBV20-1 CSALSSTDTQYF TGCAGTGCTCTGTCCTCCACAGATACGCAGTATTTT
TRBD1 many TRBJ1-4 TRBV5-1 CASSLGDSRNEKLFF TGCGCCAGCAGTCTCGGGGACAGTCGGAATGAAAAACTGTTTTTT
TRBD1 - TRBJ1-2 TRBV3-1 CASSLTGGSDGYTF TGTGCCAGCAGCCTGACAGGGGGCTCGGATGGCTACACCTTC
- many TRBJ2-7 TRBV3-1 CASSQDRIYEQYF TGTGCCAGCAGCCAAGATCGGATTTACGAGCAGTACTTC
TRBD1 - TRBJ2-1 TRBV7-9 CASSPGQGAKKEQFF TGTGCCAGCAGCCCCGGACAGGGGGCTAAGAAGGAGCAGTTCTTC
TRBD1 - TRBJ1-2 TRBV4-1 CASSQEAGTGPKLGGYTF TGCGCCAGCAGCCAAGAAGCCGGGACAGGTCCTAAACTGGGTGGCTACACCTTC
TRBD1 - TRBJ2-1 TRBV4-1 CASSQEEAGGRFF TGCGCCAGCAGCCAAGAAGAGGCAGGGGGAAGGTTCTTC
- - TRBJ1-5 TRBV20-1 CSASEGHSNSNQPQHF TGCAGTGCTAGCGAAGGTCACTCAAATAGCAATCAGCCCCAGCATTTT